Included here is one T cell receptor (beta chain) sequence, with context. The source of the sample is a study of cytomegalovirus exposure and HLA in healthy donors. For the study at large: The roughly 120 validation repertoires, a later analysis reported, used the same platform as the approximately 630 first-cohort repertoires.

The CDR3 is 17 amino acids. Germline CDR1 and CDR2: SGHRS and YFSETQ. V lost 5 bases to trimming and J lost 1 base; unmatched junction nucleotides: 6. The data were produced by immunoSEQ multiplex PCR, yet TCRdb's version contains in-frame clones alone and is incomplete. Among about 280,000 clones listed, about 86% were seen once. The clonotype was recovered from a young woman in good health and CMV-seronegative. The chain uses TRBV5-1 and TRBJ2-1; TRBD2 matches 13 bases. Sequencing was carried out using PBMCs. The chain's CDR3 is CASRTSGRPSSYNEQFF. CDR3 DNA: TGCGCCAGCAGGACTAGCGGGAGGCCCTCATCCTACAATGAGCAGTTCTTC. Together with reference TRBV5-1 and TRBJ2-1, the CDR3 gives the full variable domain: KAGVTQTPRYLIKTRGQQVTLSCSPISGHRSVSWYQQTPGQGLQFLFEYFSETQRNKGNFPGRFSGRQFSNSRSEMNVSTLELGDSALYLCASRTSGRPSSYNEQFFGPGTRLTVL.